This T cell receptor beta chain was profiled in a study of Graves' ophthalmopathy and Graves' hyperthyroidism. Broader study findings: For separating ophthalmopathy from stable hyperthyroidism, a 13-signature model gave approximately 90% sensitivity and around 80% specificity.

This clonotype was observed a few times. Its specificity is unknown. The sequenced template was RNA, covering the TCR beta CDR3 region. In the first round, RT-PCR was carried out with HTBI primers, and a multiplex PCR formed the second round. TCRdb reprocessed the multiplex PCR reads with MiXCR, giving one entry per CDR3 protein. The sample yields 260,000 or so distinct CDR3 sequences, about 47% seen once. This sequence originates from an adult man with Graves' ophthalmopathy. Sequencing input: peripheral blood.

The CDR3 nucleotides read TGTGCCAGCAGTGAAGCGGGGACAGGGTTGGGGGAGCAGTACTTC. Translation: CASSEAGTGLGEQYF. This chain uses TRBV2 with TRBJ2-7; 9 nucleotides line up with TRBD1. Germline V CDR1 and CDR2: SNHLY, FYNNEI. V was clipped by 0 bases and J by 7 bases; unmatched bases: 7. This CDR3 is built from 15 residues.